This T cell receptor beta chain was captured by sequencing in a study of early T cells in non-severe SARS-CoV-2 infection. The overall study: Investigators sequenced bulk RNA drawn from unsorted whole blood, and chains remained unpaired.

The CDR3 loop spans 13 amino acids. V lost 5 bases and J 6 bases, leaving 13 bases between the germline ends. Overall study results and limits: VDJdb matching skewed toward anti-spike CD8 responses, missing private and CD4 specificities.

This clonotype was detected many times. Its specificity is unknown. Individual cDNA molecules carried attached unique molecular identifiers. MiXCR, run by TCRdb on the 5' RACE reads, gives a single entry per CDR3 protein. This table holds approximately 69,000 distinct CDR3 sequences, over 10% found once. The source of this sequence is an adult who was a healthcare worker with PCR-confirmed SARS-CoV-2 infection or an uninfected control (not recorded which). The chain combines TRBV12-3 or TRBV12-4 with TRBJ1-1; D may be TRBD1 (5 bases). The sample in question was whole blood, obtained at baseline. CDR3 amino acids: CASSVGVAAEAFF. DNA of the CDR3: TGTGCCAGCAGTGTGGGGGTAGCGGCTGAAGCTTTCTTT.